This T cell receptor (beta chain) derives from a study of blood T cell repertoires in COVID-19 (dated by TCRdb to the early 2020s). At the level of the whole study: Samples covering the acute and convalescent phases of COVID-19 were provided by collaborators in the United States, Italy and Spain. The material from the prospective study consisted of cDNA or gDNA derived from T cells, B-cell-depleted T cells, or PBMCs. The repertoires were released in a freely available public database meant as a resource for research on the immune response to SARS-CoV-2. Sample metadata almost always included a de-identified subject ID, COVID-19 status, age in years and sex. The samples were drawn from the first 160 participants of the ongoing ImmuneRACE study and from more than 1,000 subjects provided by 6 global collaborators. Where available, HLA class I and class II types were taken from metadata supplied by the sample provider and were not determined by assay-based typing. The dataset comprised deeply sampled blood TCRbeta repertoires from subjects exposed to, actively infected with, or recovered from COVID-19.

TCRbeta CDR3 regions were amplified from genomic DNA by means of the immunoSEQ Assay, a bias-controlled multiplex PCR. From the authors' description of their analysis: Within the assay, amplification of reference gene primers was used to estimate how many nucleated cells each sample contained. To quantify the absolute abundance of each unique TCRbeta CDR3 rearrangement, sequence reads were collapsed and filtered. For each sample, productive Simpson clonality was calculated as the square root of Simpson's diversity index over productive rearrangements. Not all clones reach the TCRdb copy of this immuneACCESS table, which keeps in-frame sequences only. Checked studies attribute under half of the gap to unresolved V genes and leave the rest unexplained. V and J calls and clone size are given by that table; D and trimming were obtained from the DNA. This sample holds approximately 62,000 clones; roughly four fifths were observed only once. The ten largest make up about 6% of the sample.

Each collaborating institution followed its own protocols to collect whole blood in K2EDTA tubes. For TCRbeta analysis, collaborator samples were shipped as frozen whole blood, as isolated PBMCs, or as DNA extracted from either sample type. The paper's findings and limits, for the study overall: Clinical and demographic metadata were provided uncurated, with the amount varying by source and participant.

CDR1 LNHDA and CDR2 SQIVND are derived from the germline V gene (reference sequence). The CDR3 numbers 12 residues from cysteine through phenylalanine. CDR3 DNA is the only sequence kept; it has 36 bases, read in frame from the first base. Trimming costs V 4 bases and J 6 bases, and their ends lie 10 bases apart. This clone was seen more than once but under ten times. What antigen it recognizes has not been identified. No base qualities exist here, and no much larger clone lies one base off it. The sequencing sample was made of peripheral blood. The rearranged chain carries TRBV19 and TRBJ2-7; TRBD2 is possibly the D segment (5 matching bases). The origin of this receptor is a woman aged 45-59 years with active or convalescent COVID-19. The CDR3 is CASSTGGGEQYF. The nucleotide sequence is given as TGTGCCAGTAGTACTGGAGGAGGCGAGCAGTACTTC. This CDR3, with the reference TRBV19 and TRBJ2-7 proteins standing in past its ends, gives the full variable domain DGGITQSPKYLFRKEGQNVTLSCEQNLNHDAMYWYRQDPGQGLRLIYYSQIVNDFQKGDIAEGYSVSREKKESFPLTVTSAQKNPTAFYLCASSTGGGEQYFGPGTRLTVT.